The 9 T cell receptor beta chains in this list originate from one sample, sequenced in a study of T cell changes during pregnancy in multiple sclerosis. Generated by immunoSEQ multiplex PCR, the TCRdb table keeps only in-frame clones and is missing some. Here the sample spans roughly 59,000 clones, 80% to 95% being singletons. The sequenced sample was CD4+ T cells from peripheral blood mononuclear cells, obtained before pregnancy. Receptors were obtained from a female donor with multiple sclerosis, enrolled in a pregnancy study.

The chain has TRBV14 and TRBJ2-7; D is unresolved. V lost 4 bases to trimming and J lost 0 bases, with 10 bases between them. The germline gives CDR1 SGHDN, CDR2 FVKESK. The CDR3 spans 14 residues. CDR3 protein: CASSLIYNSYEQYF. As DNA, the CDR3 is TGTGCCAGCAGCCTTATTTATAACTCCTACGAGCAGTACTTC.

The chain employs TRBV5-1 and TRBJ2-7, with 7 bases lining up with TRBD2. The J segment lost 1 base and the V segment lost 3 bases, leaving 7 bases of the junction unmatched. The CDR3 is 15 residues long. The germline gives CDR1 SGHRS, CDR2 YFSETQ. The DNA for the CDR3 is TGCGCCAGCAGCTCCGGACTAGAAGAGTCCTACGAGCAGTACTTC. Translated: CASSSGLEESYEQYF. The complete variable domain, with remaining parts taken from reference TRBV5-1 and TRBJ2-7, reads KAGVTQTPRYLIKTRGQQVTLSCSPISGHRSVSWYQQTPGQGLQFLFEYFSETQRNKGNFPGRFSGRQFSNSRSEMNVSTLELGDSALYLCASSSGLEESYEQYFGPGTRLTVT.

CDR3 coding DNA: TGTGCAAGTCGCTTCTCACTAGCGGGAGGGCGGAGAACAGATACGCAGTATTTT. It yields the protein CASRFSLAGGRRTDTQYF. J is TRBJ2-3 and V is TRBV12-2; the DNA was not used to check the table's D call, TRBD2. TRBV12-2 is noted as a pseudogene. The CDR3 has 18 amino acids.

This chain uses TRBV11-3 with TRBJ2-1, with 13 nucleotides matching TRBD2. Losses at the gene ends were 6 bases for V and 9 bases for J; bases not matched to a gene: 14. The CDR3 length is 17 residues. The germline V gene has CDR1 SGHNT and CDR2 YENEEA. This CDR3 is CASSQTGLAGAVGEQFF. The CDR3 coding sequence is TGTGCCAGCAGTCAGACCGGACTAGCGGGGGCCGTGGGTGAGCAGTTCTTC.

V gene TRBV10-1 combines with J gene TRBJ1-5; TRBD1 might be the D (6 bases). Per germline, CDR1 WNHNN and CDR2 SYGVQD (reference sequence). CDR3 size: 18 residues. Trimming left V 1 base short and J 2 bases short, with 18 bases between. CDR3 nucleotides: TGCGCCAGCAGTGAGTTGGGGGCATCGATCGTGGGCAATCAGCCCCAGCATTTT. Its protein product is CASSELGASIVGNQPQHF.

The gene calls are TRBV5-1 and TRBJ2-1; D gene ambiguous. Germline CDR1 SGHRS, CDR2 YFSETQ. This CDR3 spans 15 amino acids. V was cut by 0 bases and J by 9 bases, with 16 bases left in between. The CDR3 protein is CASSLAPSLEREQFF. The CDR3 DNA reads TGCGCCAGCAGCTTGGCTCCATCGCTAGAACGTGAGCAGTTCTTC.

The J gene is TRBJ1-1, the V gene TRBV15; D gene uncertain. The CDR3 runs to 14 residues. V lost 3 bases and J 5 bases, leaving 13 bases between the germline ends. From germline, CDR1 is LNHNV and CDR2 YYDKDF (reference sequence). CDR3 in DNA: TGTGCCACCAGCAGGCCAGACCCGGGGACTGAAGCTTTCTTT. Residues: CATSRPDPGTEAFF.

CDR3 DNA sequence: TGTGCCAGCAGCTCCAACTCCTACGAGCAGTACTTC. Its protein is CASSSNSYEQYF. This rearrangement joins TRBV7-3 to TRBJ2-7; no clear D gene. The V and J ends lost 4 bases and 0 bases respectively, with 4 bases between them. The CDR3 sequence is 12 residues long. Germline CDR1 SGHTA, CDR2 FQGTGA.

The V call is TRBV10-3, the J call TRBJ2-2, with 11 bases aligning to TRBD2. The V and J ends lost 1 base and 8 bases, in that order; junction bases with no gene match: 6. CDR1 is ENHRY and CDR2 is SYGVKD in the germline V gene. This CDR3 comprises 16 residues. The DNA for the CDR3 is TGTGCCATCAGTGAGTTCACTAGCGGGAGTTCGGGGGAGCTGTTTTTT. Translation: CAISEFTSGSSGELFF.